This TCR beta chain is from a study of graft-versus-host responses after intestinal transplantation. Study context: Transplantation in recipients was multivisceral, liver-intestinal, or isolated intestinal. Induction with anti-thymocyte globulin, then tacrolimus and steroids for 2 to 3 years, was given to all recipients. Study-level findings and limits: Allografts of patients with graft-donor T cell macrochimerism showed high graft-versus-host to host-versus-graft clone ratios. GvH clones appeared in recipient marrow, some first in ileum or blood.

Trimming shortened V by 2 bases and J by 4 bases, and 13 bases separated the two germline ends. This CDR3 contains 16 residues. The V gene's germline CDR1 is SGHRS and CDR2 YFSETQ. Comment on this clone: The antigen is not known.

Measured with immunoSEQ multiplex PCR; TCRdb has only the in-frame clones, and not every one. The top ten clones hold about 0.4% of a sample with around 67,000 clones, over 75% of them seen once. The source material was unstimulated CD4+ T cells sorted from spleen or lymph node cells, sampled before transplant. This rearrangement joins TRBV5-1 to TRBJ2-6, with D perhaps TRBD2 (5 bases). The origin of this receptor is a human donor who was the organ donor for an intestinal transplant. CDR3 sequence reads: CASSFASGSGANVLTF. As DNA, the CDR3 is TGCGCCAGCAGCTTTGCTTCGGGGTCAGGGGCCAACGTCCTGACTTTC.